The clone carrying this T cell receptor (beta chain) was detected a few times. The data are from a study of blood T cell repertoires in COVID-19. As for the study in general: Samples representing acute and convalescent COVID-19 were sourced from the United States, Italy and Spain.

Some clones are missing from TCRdb's copy, which holds only in-frame ones; the method was immunoSEQ multiplex PCR. Of approximately 100,000 clones listed, about nine tenths were seen once; the top ten hold approximately 15%. What was sequenced was peripheral blood. This receptor was taken from a man aged 50-59 years with acute or convalescent COVID-19.

The DNA for the CDR3 is TGTGCCTGGAGTGTTGGGACATTCAATGATCAGCCCCAGCATTTT. Translated: CAWSVGTFNDQPQHF. This chain joins TRBV30 and TRBJ1-5, with D possibly being TRBD1 (6 bases). The CDR3 covers 15 residues. Germline V CDR1 and CDR2: GTSNPN, SVGIG (reference sequence). V lost 0 bases, J lost 5 bases, and 14 bases lay in between. The variable domain in full, completed from reference TRBV30 and TRBJ1-5, reads SQTIHQWPATLVQPVGSPLSLECTVEGTSNPNLYWYRQAAGRGLQLLFYSVGIGQISSEVPQNLSASRPQDRQFILSSKKLLLSDSGFYLCAWSVGTFNDQPQHFGDGTRLSIL.